This TCR beta chain is drawn from a study of identifying expanded T cells in peripheral blood. Study findings and constraints: Clone count variance between roughly 2-week samples rose with total template count.

On this clone itself: Antigen unknown.

Only in-frame clones appear in the TCRdb table, and some are missing; sequencing was by immunoSEQ multiplex PCR. The data contain approximately 90,000 clones, around 84% of them seen just once; the ten biggest clones take up around 4.3%. During the collection period, no donor immune events like infections were recorded. The TCR comes from a person between 18 and 75 years old in good health. Sequences were obtained from blood.

CDR3 loop: CASSGGEWETQYF. CDR3 nucleotides: TGTGCCAGCAGTGGAGGGGAGTGGGAGACCCAGTACTTC. V is TRBV2 and J is TRBJ2-5; the D gene could be TRBD1 or TRBD2 (5 bases each). V was pared by 4 bases and J by 5 bases, with 11 bases between. There are 13 residues in the CDR3. CDR1 is SNHLY, CDR2 FYNNEI, per germline.